This T cell receptor beta chain stems from a study of blood T cell repertoires in COVID-19. Seattle patients were enrolled during active infection and followed longitudinally. Produced via immunoSEQ multiplex PCR; TCRdb's table is partial and in-frame only. The repertoire holds nearly 70,000 clones, with around 90% as singletons. What was sequenced was peripheral blood. The TCR was taken from a man aged 35 to 55 with COVID-19, enrolled during active disease.

The CDR3 spells CATAPGQGLDEQYF. The CDR3 coding sequence is TGTGCCACCGCACCTGGACAGGGTCTCGACGAGCAGTACTTC. The chain joins TRBV2 to TRBJ2-7; 8 bases are a match to TRBD1. The germline CDR1 and CDR2 sequences are SNHLY and FYNNEI. This CDR3 spans 14 amino acids. V shed 10 bases, J shed 5 bases, and the junction held 13 bases outside the gene matches.